Listed here is a single T cell receptor beta chain. The antigen is unknown. This PCR relied on a set of 60 Vbeta primers and 13 Jbeta primers. TCRdb keeps only in-frame clones here, not all; method: immunoSEQ multiplex PCR. The sample holds under 250,000 clones, roughly 80% seen once. These data come from a study of cytomegalovirus exposure and HLA in healthy donors. Study outcomes and limitations: Through in vitro validation, a few CMV-associated chains were shown to be specific for CMV antigens. Several of the most significant clusters were apparently associated with common viral pathogens in a later analysis.

This receptor was taken from a middle-aged woman in good health and CMV-seronegative. Material: PBMCs.

DNA of the CDR3: TGTGCCAGCTCGTCCGACAGGGACCAGCCCCAGCATTTT. Its translation: CASSSDRDQPQHF. V is TRBV18 and J is TRBJ1-5, with TRBD1 matching 7 bases. Per germline, CDR1 KGHSH and CDR2 LQKENI. This CDR3 is 13 amino acids long. J lost 7 bases, V lost 6 bases, and 6 bases had no gene match.